This TCR beta chain derives from a study of T cell responses to AZD1222 COVID-19 vaccine. Overall study findings and caveats: Mapped onto spike, vaccine-associated CD4 TCRs spanned it and were dominant at 160-218 and 743-854. The sample set comprised mostly white British donors with more females, and clonal diversity was possibly underestimated. Repertoire sampling was restricted to post-peak T cell response timepoints. Seropositivity was recorded at baseline in only a handful of AZD1222 recipients.

This CDR3 is 13 amino acids long. Germline V gene sequence: CDR1 MNHEY, CDR2 SVGAGI. Trimming took 8 bases from V and 2 from J, leaving 9 bases between them. Clones were read by immunoSEQ multiplex PCR, and TCRdb kept only the in-frame ones, dropping some. The repertoire holds approximately 170,000 clones, with roughly nine tenths as singletons. Concerning this clone: As yet, its antigen is unknown.

The sample consisted of peripheral blood, taken on day 0 of AZD1222 vaccination. The sequence derives from an adult in good health. The chain has TRBV6-5 and TRBJ2-2; TRBD1 is a possible D gene (5 bases). The CDR3 protein is CASGALNTGELFF. As DNA, the CDR3 is TGTGCCAGCGGGGCCTTAAACACCGGGGAGCTGTTTTTT.